This T cell receptor (beta chain) was captured by sequencing in a study of T cell repertoires in ileal Crohn's disease. Study-wide results and caveats: Clonal expansions were more frequent in active smokers than non-smokers at surgery.

Assay used: immunoSEQ multiplex PCR; TCRdb lists only in-frame clones, some missing. The top ten clones hold under 5% of a sample with 6,500 to 7,000 clones, 83% of them seen once. A note on this clone: As yet, its antigen is unknown.

The source material was ileal tissue. This TCR was sampled from an adult with Crohn's disease.

CDR3 region: CASSLEGTVTEQFF. In DNA form, the CDR3 reads TGTGCCAGCAGCTTAGAGGGGACAGTCACTGAGCAGTTCTTC. The chain joins TRBV11-2 to TRBJ2-1, with TRBD1 matching over 7 bases. This CDR3 region has 14 residues. Looked up from germline, CDR1 is SGHAT and CDR2 is FQNNGV. J lost 9 bases, V lost 0 bases, and 5 bases had no gene match.